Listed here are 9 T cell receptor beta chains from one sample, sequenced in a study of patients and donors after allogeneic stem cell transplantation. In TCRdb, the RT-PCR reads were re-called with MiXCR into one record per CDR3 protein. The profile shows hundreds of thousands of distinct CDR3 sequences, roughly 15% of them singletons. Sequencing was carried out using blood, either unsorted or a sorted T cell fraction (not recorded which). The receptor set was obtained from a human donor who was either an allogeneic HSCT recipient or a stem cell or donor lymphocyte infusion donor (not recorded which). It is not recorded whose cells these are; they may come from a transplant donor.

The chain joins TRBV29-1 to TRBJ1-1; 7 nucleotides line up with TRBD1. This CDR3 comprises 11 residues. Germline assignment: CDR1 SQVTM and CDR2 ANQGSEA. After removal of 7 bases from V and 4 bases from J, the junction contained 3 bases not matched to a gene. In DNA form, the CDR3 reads TGCAGCGGGGAGGGGGCCACTGAAGCTTTCTTT. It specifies CSGEGATEAFF.

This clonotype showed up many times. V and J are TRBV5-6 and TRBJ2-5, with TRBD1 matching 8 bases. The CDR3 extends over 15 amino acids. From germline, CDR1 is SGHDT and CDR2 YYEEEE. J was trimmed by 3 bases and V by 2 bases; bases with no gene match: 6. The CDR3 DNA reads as TGTGCCAGCAGCTTTGGGACAGGATCGGAAGAGACCCAGTACTTC. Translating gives CASSFGTGSEETQYF.

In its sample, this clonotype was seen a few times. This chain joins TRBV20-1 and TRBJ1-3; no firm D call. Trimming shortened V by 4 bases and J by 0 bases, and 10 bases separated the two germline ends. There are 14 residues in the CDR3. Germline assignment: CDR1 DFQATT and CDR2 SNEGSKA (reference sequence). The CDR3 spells CSATSVVSGNTIYF. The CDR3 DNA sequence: TGCAGTGCTACTTCCGTCGTCTCTGGAAACACCATATATTTT.

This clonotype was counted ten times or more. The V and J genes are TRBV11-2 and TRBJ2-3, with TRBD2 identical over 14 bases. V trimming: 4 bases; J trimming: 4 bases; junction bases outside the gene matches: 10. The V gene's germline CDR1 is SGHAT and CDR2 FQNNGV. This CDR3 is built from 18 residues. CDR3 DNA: TGTGCCAGCAGCTCCCCGACTAGCGGGGGGGGTTTCGCAGATACGCAGTATTTT. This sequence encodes CASSSPTSGGGFADTQYF.

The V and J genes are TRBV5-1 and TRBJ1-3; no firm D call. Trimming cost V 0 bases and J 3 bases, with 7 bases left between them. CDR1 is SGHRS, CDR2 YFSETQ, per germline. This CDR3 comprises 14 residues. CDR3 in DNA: TGCGCCAGCAGCTTGGGGGCCGGTGGAAACACCATATATTTT. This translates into CASSLGAGGNTIYF.

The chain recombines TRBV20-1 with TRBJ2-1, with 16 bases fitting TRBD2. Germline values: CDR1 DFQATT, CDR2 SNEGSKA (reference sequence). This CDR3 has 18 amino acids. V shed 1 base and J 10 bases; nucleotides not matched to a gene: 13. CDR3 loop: CSARVIPGLAGGPREQFF. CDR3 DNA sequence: TGCAGTGCTAGAGTAATCCCGGGACTAGCGGGGGGGCCGCGGGAGCAGTTCTTC.

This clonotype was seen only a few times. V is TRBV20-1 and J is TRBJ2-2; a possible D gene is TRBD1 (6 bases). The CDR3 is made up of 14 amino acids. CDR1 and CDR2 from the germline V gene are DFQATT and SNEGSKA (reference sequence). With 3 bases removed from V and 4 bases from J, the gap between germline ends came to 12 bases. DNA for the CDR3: TGCAGTGCTAGCAGGGGCCCTAGCACCGGGGAGCTGTTTTTT. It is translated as CSASRGPSTGELFF.

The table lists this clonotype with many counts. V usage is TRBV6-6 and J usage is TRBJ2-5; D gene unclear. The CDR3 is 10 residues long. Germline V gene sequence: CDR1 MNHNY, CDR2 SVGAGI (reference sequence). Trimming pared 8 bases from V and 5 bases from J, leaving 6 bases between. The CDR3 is CASEAETQYF. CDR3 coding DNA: TGTGCCAGCGAGGCGGAGACCCAGTACTTC.

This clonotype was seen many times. The CDR3 nucleotides are TGCGCCAGACCCGGACTCGCTCTAGCCAAAAACATTCAGTACTTC. This sequence encodes CARPGLALAKNIQYF. This sequence joins TRBV10-1 and TRBJ2-4; tentatively, D is TRBD2 (5 bases). CDR1 is WNHNN and CDR2 is SYGVQD in the germline V gene (reference sequence). Between the trimmed V and J ends, which lost 9 bases and 0 bases, there was a span of 15 bases. The CDR3 is 15 residues long.